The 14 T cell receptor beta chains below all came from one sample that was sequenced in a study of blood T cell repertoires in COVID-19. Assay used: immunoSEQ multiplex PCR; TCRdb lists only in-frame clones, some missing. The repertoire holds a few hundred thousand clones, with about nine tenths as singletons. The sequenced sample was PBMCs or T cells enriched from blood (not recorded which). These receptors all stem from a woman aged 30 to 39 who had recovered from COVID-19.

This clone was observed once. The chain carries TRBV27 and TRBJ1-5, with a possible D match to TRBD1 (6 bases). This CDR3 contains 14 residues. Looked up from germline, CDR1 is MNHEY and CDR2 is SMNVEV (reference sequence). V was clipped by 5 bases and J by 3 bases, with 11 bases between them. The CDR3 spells CASSTRQVNQPQHF. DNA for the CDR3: TGTGCCAGCAGTACCCGACAGGTCAATCAGCCCCAGCATTTT.

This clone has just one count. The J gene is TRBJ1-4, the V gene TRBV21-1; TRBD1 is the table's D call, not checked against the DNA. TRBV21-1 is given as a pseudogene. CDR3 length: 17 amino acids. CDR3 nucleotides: TGTGCCAGCAGCAAAGGCCCTTGGGACAGCCAAAATGAAAAACTGTTTTTT. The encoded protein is CASSKGPWDSQNEKLFF.

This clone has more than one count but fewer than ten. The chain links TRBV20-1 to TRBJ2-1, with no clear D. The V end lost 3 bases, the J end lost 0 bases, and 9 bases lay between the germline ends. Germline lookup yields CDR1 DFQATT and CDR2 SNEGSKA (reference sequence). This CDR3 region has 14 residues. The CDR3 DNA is TGCAGTGCTAGTTCCCTCGGCTCCTACAATGAGCAGTTCTTC. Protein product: CSASSLGSYNEQFF.

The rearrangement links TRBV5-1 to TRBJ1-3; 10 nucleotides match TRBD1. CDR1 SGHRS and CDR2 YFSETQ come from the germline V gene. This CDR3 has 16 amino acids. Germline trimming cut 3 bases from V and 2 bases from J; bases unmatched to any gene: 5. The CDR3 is CASSWRQGATGNTIYF. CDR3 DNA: TGCGCCAGCAGCTGGAGACAGGGGGCGACTGGAAACACCATATATTTT. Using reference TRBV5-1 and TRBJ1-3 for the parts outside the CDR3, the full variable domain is KAGVTQTPRYLIKTRGQQVTLSCSPISGHRSVSWYQQTPGQGLQFLFEYFSETQRNKGNFPGRFSGRQFSNSRSEMNVSTLELGDSALYLCASSWRQGATGNTIYFGEGSWLTVV.

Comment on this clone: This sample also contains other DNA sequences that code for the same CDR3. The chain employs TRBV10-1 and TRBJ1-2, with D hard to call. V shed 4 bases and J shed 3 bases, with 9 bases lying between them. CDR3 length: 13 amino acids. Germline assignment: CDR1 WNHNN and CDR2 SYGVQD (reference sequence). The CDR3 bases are TGCGCCAGCAGTGCCGGAGTCGACTATGGCTACACCTTC. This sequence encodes CASSAGVDYGYTF.

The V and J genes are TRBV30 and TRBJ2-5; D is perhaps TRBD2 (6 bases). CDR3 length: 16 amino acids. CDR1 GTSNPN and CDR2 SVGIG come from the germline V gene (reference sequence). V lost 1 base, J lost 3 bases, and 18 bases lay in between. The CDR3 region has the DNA TGTGCCTGGAGTGCACTCTCCGGGACTTGGAAAGAGACCCAGTACTTC. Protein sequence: CAWSALSGTWKETQYF.

CDR3 protein: CASSSVGGGTDTQYF. CDR3 sequence (DNA): TGTGCCAGCAGCTCCGTAGGAGGGGGCACAGATACGCAGTATTTT. The chain couples TRBV7-9 to TRBJ2-3; perhaps TRBD2 as D (6 bases). The ends were cut back, 4 bases at V and 1 base at J, with 12 bases in the middle. This CDR3 spans 15 amino acids. CDR1 is SEHNR, CDR2 FQNEAQ, per germline (reference sequence). The complete variable domain, with remaining parts taken from reference TRBV7-9 and TRBJ2-3, reads DTGVSQNPRHKITKRGQNVTFRCDPISEHNRLYWYRQTLGQGPEFLTYFQNEAQLEKSRLLSDRFSAERPKGSFSTLEIQRTEQGDSAMYLCASSSVGGGTDTQYFGPGTRLTVL.

The CDR3 is CASSLTSGRLYNEQFF. The DNA of the CDR3 is TGTGCCAGCAGCCTTACTAGCGGGAGGCTCTACAATGAGCAGTTCTTC. This chain links TRBV6-2 or TRBV6-3 with TRBJ2-1, with 12 bases identical to TRBD2. CDR1 and CDR2 from the germline V gene are MNHEY and SVGEGT. J lost 3 bases, V lost 6 bases, and 6 bases had no gene match. This CDR3 comprises 16 residues.

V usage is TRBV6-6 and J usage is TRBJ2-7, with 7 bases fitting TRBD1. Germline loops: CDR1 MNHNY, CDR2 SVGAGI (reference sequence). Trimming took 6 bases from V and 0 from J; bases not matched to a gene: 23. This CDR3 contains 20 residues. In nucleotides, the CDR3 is TGTGCCAGCAGCTCCTCCCTAAGACAGGGAGTTTATGAAAACTCCTACGAGCAGTACTTC. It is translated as CASSSSLRQGVYENSYEQYF.

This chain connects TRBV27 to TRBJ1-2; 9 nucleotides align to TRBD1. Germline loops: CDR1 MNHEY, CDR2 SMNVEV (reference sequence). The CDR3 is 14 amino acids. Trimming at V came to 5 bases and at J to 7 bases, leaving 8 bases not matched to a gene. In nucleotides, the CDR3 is TGTGCCAGCAGTCCATCTACAGGGGGCTTTGGCTACACCTTC. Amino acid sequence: CASSPSTGGFGYTF.

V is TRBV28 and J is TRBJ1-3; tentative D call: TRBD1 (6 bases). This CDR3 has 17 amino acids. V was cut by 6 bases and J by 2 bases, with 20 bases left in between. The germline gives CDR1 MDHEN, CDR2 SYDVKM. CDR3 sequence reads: CASRSSRGGPAGNTIYF. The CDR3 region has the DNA TGTGCCAGCAGGTCCTCGAGGGGGGGACCCGCTGGAAACACCATATATTTT.

The CDR3 loop reads CASSLGTGRYEQYF. CDR3 DNA: TGTGCCAGCAGCTTAGGGACAGGGAGGTACGAGCAGTACTTC. The chain uses TRBV5-6 and TRBJ2-7; 9 bases align to TRBD1. The CDR3 totals 14 residues. Per germline, CDR1 SGHDT and CDR2 YYEEEE. J was trimmed by 4 bases and V by 2 bases; bases with no gene match: 4.

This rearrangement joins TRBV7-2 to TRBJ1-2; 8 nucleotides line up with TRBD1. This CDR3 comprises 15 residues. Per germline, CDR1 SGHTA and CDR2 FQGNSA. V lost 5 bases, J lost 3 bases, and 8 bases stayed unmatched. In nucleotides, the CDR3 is TGTGCCAGCAGCCCTAGGACAGGGTCGGACTATGGCTACACCTTC. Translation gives CASSPRTGSDYGYTF.

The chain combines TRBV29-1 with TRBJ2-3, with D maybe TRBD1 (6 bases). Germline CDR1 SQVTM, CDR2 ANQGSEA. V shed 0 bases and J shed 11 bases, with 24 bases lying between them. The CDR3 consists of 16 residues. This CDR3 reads CSVEEGLRGNNRKQYF. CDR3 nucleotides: TGCAGCGTTGAAGAAGGACTCAGGGGAAACAACAGAAAGCAGTATTTT.